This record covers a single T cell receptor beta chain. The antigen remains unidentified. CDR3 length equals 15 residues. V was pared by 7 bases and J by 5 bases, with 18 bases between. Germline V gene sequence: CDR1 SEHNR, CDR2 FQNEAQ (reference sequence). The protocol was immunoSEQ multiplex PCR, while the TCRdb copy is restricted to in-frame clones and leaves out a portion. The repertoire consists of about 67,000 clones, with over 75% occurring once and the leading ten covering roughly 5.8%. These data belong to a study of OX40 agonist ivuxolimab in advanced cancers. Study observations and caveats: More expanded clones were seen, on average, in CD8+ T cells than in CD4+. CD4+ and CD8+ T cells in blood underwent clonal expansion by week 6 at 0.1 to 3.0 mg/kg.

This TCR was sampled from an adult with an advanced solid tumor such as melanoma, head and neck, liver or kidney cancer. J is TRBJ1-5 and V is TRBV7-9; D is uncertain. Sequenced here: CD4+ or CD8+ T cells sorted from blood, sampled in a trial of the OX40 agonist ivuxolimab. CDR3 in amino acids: CASTPSGWVDQPQHF. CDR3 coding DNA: TGTGCCAGCACACCGTCAGGTTGGGTGGATCAGCCCCAGCATTTT.